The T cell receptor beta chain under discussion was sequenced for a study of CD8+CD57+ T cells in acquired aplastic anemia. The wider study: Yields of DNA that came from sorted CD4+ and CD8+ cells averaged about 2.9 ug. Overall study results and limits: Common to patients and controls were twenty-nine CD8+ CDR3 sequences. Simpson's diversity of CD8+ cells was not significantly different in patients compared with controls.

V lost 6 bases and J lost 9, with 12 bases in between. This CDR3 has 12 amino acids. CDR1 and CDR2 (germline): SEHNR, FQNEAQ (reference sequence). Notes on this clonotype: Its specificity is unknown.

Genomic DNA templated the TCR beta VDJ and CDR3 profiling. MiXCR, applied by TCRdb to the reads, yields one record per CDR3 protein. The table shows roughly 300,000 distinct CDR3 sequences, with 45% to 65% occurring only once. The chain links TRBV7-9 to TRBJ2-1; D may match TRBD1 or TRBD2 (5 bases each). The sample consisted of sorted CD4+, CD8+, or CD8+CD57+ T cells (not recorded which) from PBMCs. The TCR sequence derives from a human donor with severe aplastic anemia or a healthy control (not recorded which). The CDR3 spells CASRIAGSEQFF. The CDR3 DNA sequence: TGTGCCAGCAGAATTGCAGGGAGTGAGCAGTTCTTC.